Below are 23 T cell receptor beta chains sequenced from a single sample in a study of neurological immune-mediated disorders. Via MiXCR, TCRdb re-called the 5' RACE reads, giving one row per CDR3 protein. The top ten hold 3% of the sample, which has over 55,000 distinct CDR3 sequences, around 2.3% seen once. The sequencing sample was made of PBMCs. The receptors were sampled from a man aged 50-59 years with multiple sclerosis.

This clonotype was counted ten times or more. This chain connects TRBV7-2 to TRBJ1-5; 7 bases line up with TRBD1. After removal of 2 bases from V and 0 bases from J, the junction contained 1 base not matched to a gene. Germline V CDR1 and CDR2: SGHTA, FQGNSA. The CDR3 spans 15 residues. The CDR3 bases are TGTGCCAGCAGCTTACCAGGGGGTAGCAATCAGCCCCAGCATTTT. Its translation is CASSLPGGSNQPQHF.

This clonotype was counted at least ten times. This sequence joins TRBV5-1 and TRBJ2-4; 7 positions agree with TRBD1. The CDR3 covers 14 residues. From germline, CDR1 is SGHRS and CDR2 YFSETQ. The J segment lost 0 bases and the V segment lost 7 bases, leaving 4 bases of the junction unmatched. CDR3 residues: CASGEGAAKNIQYF. The CDR3 nucleotides read TGCGCCAGCGGAGAGGGGGCAGCCAAAAACATTCAGTACTTC.

In its sample, this clonotype was seen many times. This chain joins TRBV20-1 and TRBJ2-7; TRBD2 matches 10 bases. The germline V gene has CDR1 DFQATT and CDR2 SNEGSKA (reference sequence). V shed 5 bases, J shed 0 bases, and the junction held 7 bases outside the gene matches. The CDR3 loop spans 15 amino acids. The CDR3, as DNA: TGCAGTGCTTTTTGGACTAGCGGAGGCTCCTACGAGCAGTACTTC. Its translation is CSAFWTSGGSYEQYF.

This clonotype was detected many times. J is TRBJ1-5 and V is TRBV7-9; 7 nucleotides line up with TRBD1. This CDR3 comprises 16 residues. V lost 0 bases to trimming and J lost 0 bases; unmatched junction nucleotides: 2. Germline CDR1 SEHNR, CDR2 FQNEAQ (reference sequence). The CDR3 is CASSLAGQISNQPQHF. CDR3 DNA: TGTGCCAGCAGCTTAGCGGGACAGATTAGCAATCAGCCCCAGCATTTT.

This clonotype was found many times. The V and J genes are TRBV12-3 or TRBV12-4 and TRBJ1-1, with TRBD1 matching over 9 bases. This CDR3 has 17 residues. Unmatched junction bases numbered 11, after V lost 4 bases and J lost 2 bases. CDR3 sequence (DNA): TGTGCCAGCAGTTCCCCCGGTGGGGACAGGGATAACACTGAAGCTTTCTTT. Encoded protein: CASSSPGGDRDNTEAFF.

This clonotype was found many times. The chain joins TRBV27 to TRBJ1-6; D possibly corresponds to TRBD1 (6 bases). Between the trimmed V and J ends, which lost 6 bases and 3 bases, there was a span of 12 bases. The germline CDR1 and CDR2 sequences are MNHEY and SMNVEV (reference sequence). This CDR3 has 15 residues. The CDR3 DNA sequence: TGTGCCAGCAGGCTTGGACAGTTCTATAATTCACCCCTCCACTTT. This sequence encodes CASRLGQFYNSPLHF.

This clonotype was found many times. The chain recombines TRBV10-3 with TRBJ2-5, with D perhaps matching TRBD2 (6 bases). The germline V gene has CDR1 ENHRY and CDR2 SYGVKD. This CDR3 spans 14 amino acids. Trimming left V 10 bases short and J 3 bases short, with 18 bases between. The CDR3 reads CATSTGTQKETQYF. The CDR3 nucleotides read TGTGCCACATCCACCGGGACTCAAAAAGAGACCCAGTACTTC.

This clonotype was observed at least ten times. This rearrangement joins TRBV6-2 or TRBV6-3 to TRBJ2-2; the match to TRBD1 covers 8 bases. This CDR3 region has 16 residues. CDR1 is MNHEY, CDR2 SVGEGT, per germline. With V trimmed by 3 bases and J by 4 bases, 7 bases remained unmatched. CDR3 in amino acids: CASSYRTGLFTGELFF. Written as DNA, the CDR3 is TGTGCCAGCAGTTATCGGACAGGGCTCTTCACCGGGGAGCTGTTTTTT.

This clonotype was seen at least ten times. J is TRBJ1-1 and V is TRBV10-2; maybe TRBD1 (6 bases). Germline CDR1 and CDR2: WSHSY and SAAADI. The CDR3 extends over 13 amino acids. V lost 5 bases, J lost 3 bases, and 10 bases lay in between. The CDR3 reads CASSRDTYTEAFF. CDR3 in DNA: TGCGCCAGCAGTAGGGACACCTACACTGAAGCTTTCTTT.

Turning to this clonotype: It may be a read error: a sequence one base away is much more abundant. This chain joins TRBV7-7 and TRBJ2-3; the match to TRBD2 covers 8 bases. CDR1 is SSHAT, CDR2 FNYEAQ, per germline (reference sequence). There are 15 residues in the CDR3. CDR3 residues: CASSTGTRDTDKQYF. The CDR3 DNA follows: TGTGCCAGCAGTACCGGGACTAGAGACACAGATAAGCAGTATTTT.

In its sample, this clonotype was seen many times. CDR3 amino acids: CASSDEEDGANVLTF. The CDR3 DNA follows: TGTGCCAGCAGTGACGAGGAGGATGGGGCCAACGTCCTGACTTTC. The chain combines TRBV6-4 with TRBJ2-6; D may be TRBD2 (5 bases). The CDR3 contains 15 residues. In germline, CDR1 is MRHNA, CDR2 SNTAGT. The V end lost 2 bases, the J end lost 3 bases, and 8 bases lay between the germline ends.

This clonotype was observed at least ten times. The chain uses TRBV4-3 and TRBJ2-7; 8 bases align to TRBD2. With V trimmed by 1 base and J by 2 bases, 4 bases remained unmatched. CDR3 length: 15 residues. Germline lookup yields CDR1 LGHNA and CDR2 YSLEER. The CDR3 is CASSQGLASTYEQYF. Here the CDR3 DNA reads TGCGCCAGCAGCCAAGGACTAGCGTCTACCTACGAGCAGTACTTC.

Many counts were recorded for this clonotype. This chain joins TRBV5-1 and TRBJ2-2; D remains ambiguous. Germline V CDR1 and CDR2: SGHRS, YFSETQ. This CDR3 has 14 residues. Trimming removed 4 bases from V and 4 bases from J, with 11 bases in between. CDR3 coding DNA: TGCGCCAGCAGCCCCGAAAGGGCCACCGGGGAGCTGTTTTTT. Translation gives CASSPERATGELFF. The full variable domain, with the rest looked up from reference TRBV5-1 and TRBJ2-2, is KAGVTQTPRYLIKTRGQQVTLSCSPISGHRSVSWYQQTPGQGLQFLFEYFSETQRNKGNFPGRFSGRQFSNSRSEMNVSTLELGDSALYLCASSPERATGELFFGEGSRLTVL.

This clonotype showed up many times. CDR3 DNA: TGCGCCAGCAGCCAAGCTAGCGGGGGGGCTGATGAGCAGTTCTTC. Its translation: CASSQASGGADEQFF. This chain uses TRBV4-3 with TRBJ2-1; TRBD2 matches at 12 bases. V was clipped by 1 base and J by 8 bases; unmatched bases: 3. Germline CDR1 is LGHNA and CDR2 is YSLEER. The CDR3 runs to 15 residues.

This clonotype occurred many times. The chain couples TRBV6-5 to TRBJ2-1, with TRBD2 matching 7 bases. The CDR3 runs to 15 residues. The germline gives CDR1 MNHEY, CDR2 SVGAGI. With 8 bases clipped from V and 4 bases from J, the junction kept 11 bases outside the gene matches. The CDR3 nucleotides read TGTGCCAGCGCGCCGGGGCAGGGAGGGTACAATGAGCAGTTCTTC. Its protein product is CASAPGQGGYNEQFF.

This clonotype occurred many times. The chain couples TRBV15 to TRBJ2-3, with D unclear. The CDR3 sequence is 16 residues long. CDR1 LNHNV and CDR2 YYDKDF come from the germline V gene (reference sequence). Trimming took 0 bases from V and 2 from J, leaving 12 bases between them. The CDR3 DNA reads as TGTGCCACCAGCAGAGATTTTATCCTCAACACAGATACGCAGTATTTT. It yields the protein CATSRDFILNTDTQYF.

This clonotype was counted at least ten times. The gene calls are TRBV4-3 and TRBJ2-3; TRBD2 aligns across 10 bases. The V gene end was trimmed by 2 bases and the J gene end by 2 bases; junction bases not matched to a gene: 1. From germline, CDR1 is LGHNA and CDR2 YSLEER. CDR3 length: 15 amino acids. The CDR3 protein is CASSQTSGDTDTQYF. In nucleotides, the CDR3 is TGCGCCAGCAGCCAAACTAGCGGGGACACAGATACGCAGTATTTT.

This clonotype was observed many times. The V and J genes are TRBV5-5 and TRBJ2-7; 9 bases are shared with TRBD1. Per germline, CDR1 SGHKS and CDR2 YYEKEE (reference sequence). The ends lost 0 bases at V and 9 bases at J; junction bases unmatched: 10. This CDR3 is built from 15 residues. In nucleotides, the CDR3 is TGTGCCAGCAGCTTGGGGGACAGGGTCCTTTTTGGGCAGTACTTC. Protein: CASSLGDRVLFGQYF.

This clonotype was detected many times. The V and J genes are TRBV20-1 and TRBJ1-1; 8 nucleotides line up with TRBD1. The length of the CDR3 is 15 residues. Germline V gene data show CDR1 as DFQATT and CDR2 as SNEGSKA (reference sequence). Germline trimming cut 4 bases from V and 4 bases from J; bases unmatched to any gene: 11. Here the CDR3 reads CSATDPRTGSTEAFF. The CDR3, as DNA: TGCAGTGCTACAGACCCTCGGACAGGGTCCACTGAAGCTTTCTTT.

The table lists this clonotype with many counts. V and J are TRBV18 and TRBJ2-1; D gene ambiguous. Trimming left V 4 bases short and J 9 bases short, with 10 bases between. CDR3 length equals 12 residues. Germline values: CDR1 KGHSH, CDR2 LQKENI. DNA for the CDR3: TGTGCCAGCTCACGTTTAGAGGCTGAGCAGTTCTTC. Its translation: CASSRLEAEQFF.

This clonotype came up many times. The V gene is TRBV12-3 or TRBV12-4, the J gene TRBJ1-1; D remains unclear. The CDR3 runs 14 residues. V shed 10 bases and J shed 3 bases, with 18 bases lying between them. The CDR3 reads CATLKGGWDTEAFF. The DNA of the CDR3 is TGTGCCACCCTAAAGGGAGGTTGGGACACTGAAGCTTTCTTT.

This clonotype was recorded many times. This chain uses TRBV5-1 with TRBJ1-2, with 7 bases lining up with TRBD1. After removal of 3 bases from V and 8 bases from J, the junction contained 10 bases not matched to a gene. From germline, CDR1 is SGHRS and CDR2 YFSETQ. The CDR3 contains 14 residues. The CDR3 sequence is CASSSRTDRDGYTF. In nucleotides, the CDR3 is TGCGCCAGCAGCTCCAGAACCGACAGGGACGGCTACACCTTC.

This clonotype was observed at least ten times. The chain combines TRBV2 with TRBJ1-2, with TRBD1 matching 8 bases. The V segment lost 5 bases and the J segment 6 bases; nucleotides outside the gene matches: 5. Germline V gene lookup returns CDR1 SNHLY and CDR2 FYNNEI. The CDR3 is made up of 13 amino acids. CDR3 sequence reads: CASSKTGEDGYTF. CDR3 in DNA: TGTGCCAGCAGTAAGACAGGGGAGGATGGCTACACCTTC.